This T cell receptor beta chain emerged from a study of cytomegalovirus exposure and HLA in healthy donors. General study points: The study put about 180 TCR beta chains on its list as cytomegalovirus-associated. It was confirmed in vitro that a few of the CMV-associated chains were specific for CMV antigens.

Germline V gives CDR1 SGHTA, CDR2 FQGNSA. V dropped 1 base and J dropped 5 bases, with 14 bases sitting between them. CDR3 length: 15 amino acids. Primers: 60 Vbeta forward and 13 Jbeta reverse. The protocol was immunoSEQ multiplex PCR, while the TCRdb copy is restricted to in-frame clones and leaves out a portion. The sample shows some 80,000 clones, and around 15% sits with its ten largest clones. As regards this clone: As yet, its antigen is unknown.

The chain links TRBV7-2 to TRBJ2-5, with D maybe TRBD2 (6 bases). The sequence derives from a man aged 50-59 years in good health and CMV-seropositive. The sequenced sample was PBMCs. CDR3 nucleotide sequence: TGTGCCAGCAGCTTAGAAGGCGGGGCGACGGAGACCCAGTACTTC. Translated, it gives CASSLEGGATETQYF.